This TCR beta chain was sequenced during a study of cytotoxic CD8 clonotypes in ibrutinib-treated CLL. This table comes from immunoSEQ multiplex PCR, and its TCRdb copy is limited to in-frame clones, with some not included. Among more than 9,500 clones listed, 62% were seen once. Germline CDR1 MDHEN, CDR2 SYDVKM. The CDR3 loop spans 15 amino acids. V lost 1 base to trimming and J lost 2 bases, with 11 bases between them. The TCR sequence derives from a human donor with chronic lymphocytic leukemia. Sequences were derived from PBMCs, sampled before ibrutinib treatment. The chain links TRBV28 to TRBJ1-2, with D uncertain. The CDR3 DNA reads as TGTGCCAGCAGTTTATACTGGTCAGGCAACTATGGCTACACCTTC. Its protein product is CASSLYWSGNYGYTF.